This T cell receptor beta chain comes out of a study of blood T cell repertoires in COVID-19. Study at large: From the United States, Italy and Spain came samples of acute and convalescent COVID-19. T cells, B-cell-depleted T cells, or PBMCs supplied cDNA or gDNA.

In the original analysis: Reference gene primer amplification yielded estimated nucleated cell counts. Repertoires were generated with immunoSEQ multiplex PCR, while TCRdb's copy carries only in-frame clones and drops some. Clone size and V and J calls were adopted from that table, with D and trimming inferred from the DNA. The sample includes over 85,000 clones, about 85% seen only once; the top ten take around 39%. J lost 7 bases, V lost 4 bases, and 14 bases had no gene match. CDR3 length equals 18 residues. CDR1 LNHDA and CDR2 SQIVND come from the germline V gene (reference sequence). The chain uses TRBV19 and TRBJ2-1, with 12 bases that match TRBD1. This clonotype was sampled from a man older than 75 with acute or convalescent COVID-19. The sample was peripheral blood. CDR3 coding DNA: TGTGCCAGTAGTAATGCCATCCGGGACAGGGGGCTATGGAATGAGCAGTTCTTC. Encoded protein: CASSNAIRDRGLWNEQFF. The complete variable domain, with remaining parts taken from reference TRBV19 and TRBJ2-1, reads DGGITQSPKYLFRKEGQNVTLSCEQNLNHDAMYWYRQDPGQGLRLIYYSQIVNDFQKGDIAEGYSVSREKKESFPLTVTSAQKNPTAFYLCASSNAIRDRGLWNEQFFGPGTRLTVL.